The clone carrying this T cell receptor (beta chain) was found once. What it binds is unknown. This table comes from immunoSEQ multiplex PCR, and its TCRdb copy is limited to in-frame clones, with some not included. In the table there are 140,000 or so clones, around 92% of which are singletons. These data are taken from a study of T cell responses to AZD1222 COVID-19 vaccine. Study-wide points: Across the whole spike, CD4 TCRs peaked at regions 160-218 and 743-854. Baseline antibody screening turned up just six seropositive AZD1222 recipients. Researchers took repertoire samples only after the peak T cell response had come. It should be noted that donors were predominantly white British and more often female, and clonal diversity was possibly underestimated.

The CDR3 consists of 19 residues. V lost 2 bases and J lost 0; bases outside the gene matches: 16. CDR1 and CDR2 from the germline V gene are SGHVS and FQNEAQ. The sample in question was peripheral blood, obtained after recovery from COVID-19. The chain couples TRBV7-8 to TRBJ2-7; 7 nucleotides match TRBD2. The TCR sequence derives from an adult who had recovered from COVID-19. The CDR3 coding sequence is TGTGCCAGCAGCTTAACCCCGGCTAGCGGTCCCCAAGCCTCCTACGAGCAGTACTTC. This translates into CASSLTPASGPQASYEQYF.